Below, 2 T cell receptor beta chains from the same sample are listed, as sequenced in a study. Each CDR3 protein gets one entry after TCRdb re-called the 5' RACE reads with MiXCR. The sample includes more than 250 distinct CDR3 sequences, around 24% of them seen just once. Sequenced: total memory T cells from blood PBMCs. Indicated subset: transitional memory CD4+ T cells. The receptor source for this set is a male donor with HIV.

This clonotype came up a few times. This chain uses TRBV10-3 with TRBJ2-7; D might be TRBD1 or TRBD2, each matching 5 bases. The CDR3 totals 15 residues. From germline, CDR1 is ENHRY and CDR2 SYGVKD. With 10 bases removed from V and 0 bases from J, the gap between germline ends came to 19 bases. The CDR3 is CATEPRDGHSYEQYF. CDR3 nucleotides: TGTGCCACCGAGCCCCGGGACGGCCACTCCTACGAGCAGTACTTC.

This clonotype occurred a few times. The chain employs TRBV7-8 and TRBJ2-7, with TRBD1 identical over 9 bases. The CDR3 spans 14 residues. Trimming cost V 5 bases and J 5 bases; bases outside gene matches: 7. Germline V lookup: CDR1 SGHVS, CDR2 FQNEAQ. Written as DNA, the CDR3 is TGTGCCAGCAGCACCAGAACAGGGGGCCACGAGCAGTACTTC. Amino acid sequence: CASSTRTGGHEQYF.